A selection of T cell receptor beta chains follows, all from one sample in a study of response to subunit inactivated influenza vaccine. Via MiXCR, TCRdb re-called the RT-PCR reads, giving one row per CDR3 protein. Among roughly 500,000 distinct CDR3 sequences listed, roughly 25% were seen once. Sequenced here: CD4+ T cells sorted from PBMCs, sampled 4 to 6 days after vaccination. These receptors were collected from a man aged 45-65 years who received an inactivated influenza vaccine. Both conserved end residues are part of each CDR3. D genes are given only for firm matches. A clone size is listed for some rows: how often the clone was seen (once, few, many), or a class if it is expanded.

clone size: .
D gene: TRBD1
J gene: TRBJ2-5
V gene: TRBV20-1
CDR3 protein: CSASWTGTKTQYF

clone size: many
D gene: .
J gene: TRBJ2-3
V gene: TRBV6-1
CDR3 protein: CASRFLRGDTQYF

clone size: .
D gene: .
J gene: TRBJ2-1
V gene: TRBV20-1
CDR3 protein: CSASRDRRSYNEQFF

clone size: many
D gene: .
J gene: TRBJ2-2
V gene: TRBV12-3/TRBV12-4
CDR3 protein: CASRWDTGELFF

clone size: few
D gene: TRBD2
J gene: TRBJ2-3
V gene: TRBV20-1
CDR3 protein: CSASLAANTDTQYF

clone size: few
D gene: .
J gene: TRBJ2-5
V gene: TRBV15
CDR3 protein: CATSIGGGETQYF

clone size: many
D gene: TRBD1
J gene: TRBJ2-7
V gene: TRBV9
CDR3 protein: CASSVGLGQTFDEQYF

clone size: .
D gene: TRBD2
J gene: TRBJ2-3
V gene: TRBV10-3
CDR3 protein: CAIYSGGEDTQYF

clone size: few
D gene: TRBD1
J gene: TRBJ2-2
V gene: TRBV6-5
CDR3 protein: CASSNGQGSTGELFF

clone size: .
D gene: TRBD2
J gene: TRBJ2-1
V gene: TRBV29-1
CDR3 protein: CSSSEIAGNEQFF

clone size: few
D gene: .
J gene: TRBJ2-1
V gene: TRBV4-3
CDR3 protein: CASSRSRRRGAPNEQFF

clone size: few
D gene: .
J gene: TRBJ2-3
V gene: TRBV6-1
CDR3 protein: CASSGPGVTDTQYF

clone size: .
D gene: .
J gene: TRBJ2-3
V gene: TRBV29-1
CDR3 protein: CSVGSLQATYTQYF

clone size: .
D gene: TRBD2
J gene: TRBJ2-1
V gene: TRBV7-2
CDR3 protein: CASSQGGLAAQFF

clone size: .
D gene: TRBD2
J gene: TRBJ2-1
V gene: TRBV10-2
CDR3 protein: CASSEGTSGIIYNEQFF

clone size: .
D gene: .
J gene: TRBJ2-5
V gene: TRBV12-3/TRBV12-4
CDR3 protein: CASRGATGRQETQYF

clone size: few
D gene: TRBD2
J gene: TRBJ2-5
V gene: TRBV7-2
CDR3 protein: CASSLAPSGSRETQYF

clone size: once
D gene: TRBD1
J gene: TRBJ1-5
V gene: TRBV6-1
CDR3 protein: CASVGGDRGQPQHF

clone size: .
D gene: TRBD1
J gene: TRBJ1-5
V gene: TRBV6-5
CDR3 protein: CASSYSKSVTGYNQPQHF

clone size: .
D gene: TRBD2
J gene: TRBJ2-3
V gene: TRBV12-3/TRBV12-4
CDR3 protein: CASRPSGTSTDTQYF

clone size: few
D gene: .
J gene: TRBJ2-3
V gene: TRBV12-3/TRBV12-4
CDR3 protein: CASKVAVTDTQYF

clone size: few
D gene: TRBD2
J gene: TRBJ2-7
V gene: TRBV6-5
CDR3 protein: CASSYSAGTSGAYEQYF

clone size: few
D gene: TRBD1
J gene: TRBJ2-1
V gene: TRBV6-5
CDR3 protein: CASSSLKPRDSYNEQFF

clone size: .
D gene: TRBD2
J gene: TRBJ2-1
V gene: TRBV5-1
CDR3 protein: CASSLGVGGAPGEQFF

clone size: many
D gene: TRBD2
J gene: TRBJ2-3
V gene: TRBV6-2/TRBV6-3
CDR3 protein: CASSPTSGTDTQYF